The 25 T cell receptor beta chains reported below all come from one sample, sequenced in a study of a mutant IDH1 vaccine in newly diagnosed glioma. Specified time point: week 47, end of study. In every dose of vaccine, 300 ug of mutant IDH1 20-mer peptide was given alongside topical imiquimod. The method was immunoSEQ multiplex PCR; TCRdb's version includes in-frame clones alone and lacks a portion of them. Of tens of thousands of clones in the sample, roughly four fifths were seen once. Their antigen targets remain unknown. Sequences were derived from PBMCs, sampled from a glioma patient whose treatment included an IDH1 peptide vaccine. The receptor set was obtained from a man younger than 40 with glioma.

This clone was observed a single time. This chain joins TRBV18 and TRBJ2-6, with D uncertain. CDR3 length: 16 residues. CDR1 KGHSH and CDR2 LQKENI come from the germline V gene. V shed 0 bases and J shed 0 bases, with 6 bases lying between them. The CDR3 protein is CASSPPALSGANVLTF. The CDR3 DNA is TGTGCCAGCTCACCACCGGCTCTCTCTGGGGCCAACGTCCTGACTTTC.

The chain links TRBV7-2 to TRBJ2-7; 8 bases match TRBD2. Germline V lookup: CDR1 SGHTA, CDR2 FQGNSA. The CDR3 totals 14 residues. With V trimmed by 5 bases and J by 6 bases, 9 bases remained unmatched. The CDR3 DNA is TGTGCCAGCAGCCCCGGGAGGACTAGCACCGAGCAGTACTTC. Its translation is CASSPGRTSTEQYF.

The chain recombines TRBV28 with TRBJ2-6; D gene uncertain. The CDR3 runs 15 residues. Trimming took 3 bases from V and 0 from J, leaving 6 bases between them. Germline assignment: CDR1 MDHEN and CDR2 SYDVKM. CDR3 sequence: CASSFLNSGANVLTF. The CDR3, as DNA: TGTGCCAGCAGTTTTTTGAACTCTGGGGCCAACGTCCTGACTTTC.

The rearrangement links TRBV10-3 to TRBJ2-1; D gene unclear. V shed 4 bases and J shed 2 bases, with 0 bases lying between them. This CDR3 is built from 11 residues. Germline values: CDR1 ENHRY, CDR2 SYGVKD. The CDR3 coding sequence is TGTGCCATCAGTGCCTACAATGAGCAGTTCTTC. It encodes CAISAYNEQFF.

The chain employs TRBV6-1 and TRBJ1-5; TRBD1 matches 7 bases. The CDR3 is made up of 13 amino acids. Germline V gives CDR1 MNHNS, CDR2 SASEGT. Trimming removed 10 bases from V and 3 bases from J; junction bases left unmatched: 6. CDR3 loop: CATGTVFNQPQHF. CDR3 nucleotide sequence: TGTGCCACCGGGACAGTCTTCAATCAGCCCCAGCATTTT.

In its sample, this clone was seen a few times. V is TRBV27 and J is TRBJ1-1; no clear D. The V end lost 4 bases, the J end lost 7 bases, and 16 bases lay between the germline ends. The CDR3 runs to 14 residues. Per germline, CDR1 MNHEY and CDR2 SMNVEV (reference sequence). This CDR3 reads CASSSTARNGEAFF. In DNA, the CDR3 is TGTGCCAGCAGTTCCACCGCTAGGAACGGTGAAGCTTTCTTT.

This chain connects TRBV27 to TRBJ2-3, with D possibly matching TRBD2 (6 bases). The CDR3 runs to 15 residues. Between the trimmed V and J ends, which lost 4 bases and 4 bases, there was a span of 15 bases. CDR1 and CDR2 from the germline V gene are MNHEY and SMNVEV (reference sequence). CDR3 DNA: TGTGCCAGCAGTTACGGGGGTTTTATCGCAGATACGCAGTATTTT. Its protein product is CASSYGGFIADTQYF.

V is TRBV6-5 and J is TRBJ2-3, with 10 bases matching TRBD1. Germline V CDR1 and CDR2: MNHEY, SVGAGI. The CDR3 consists of 15 residues. The junction had 5 bases not matched to a gene; V was cut back by 4 bases and J by 4 bases. CDR3 in DNA: TGTGCCAGCAGTTTGCCGGGACAGGGGCCAGATACGCAGTATTTT. This translates into CASSLPGQGPDTQYF.

The rearrangement links TRBV7-2 to TRBJ1-5; no firm D call. This CDR3 region has 15 residues. Trimming left V 5 bases short and J 0 bases short, with 11 bases between. The V gene's germline CDR1 is SGHTA and CDR2 FQGNSA. This CDR3 is CASSARSNSNQPQHF. The CDR3 DNA is TGTGCCAGCAGCGCGCGGTCGAATAGCAATCAGCCCCAGCATTTT.

CDR3 coding DNA: TGTGCCAGCAGCCCGTCACAGGGCGGGGAGAGTGGCGAGCAGTACTTC. It specifies CASSPSQGGESGEQYF. This chain connects TRBV9 to TRBJ2-7; either TRBD1 or TRBD2 may supply D (6 bases each). The germline CDR1 and CDR2 sequences are SGDLS and YYNGEE. The CDR3 is 16 residues long. The V end was cut by 4 bases, the J end by 6 bases, with 23 bases between. The full variable domain, completed using reference TRBV9 and TRBJ2-7, is DSGVTQTPKHLITATGQRVTLRCSPRSGDLSVYWYQQSLDQGLQFLIQYYNGEERAKGNILERFSAQQFPDLHSELNLSSLELGDSALYFCASSPSQGGESGEQYFGPGTRLTVT.

V and J are TRBV19 and TRBJ1-3, with D tentatively TRBD1 (5 bases). The ends were cut back, 6 bases at V and 2 bases at J, with 14 bases in the middle. This CDR3 has 15 amino acids. In germline, CDR1 is LNHDA, CDR2 SQIVND (reference sequence). CDR3 in amino acids: CASSRRGGAGNTIYF. Written as DNA, the CDR3 is TGTGCCAGTAGCCGAAGGGGAGGCGCTGGAAACACCATATATTTT.

In this sample, this clone turned up a few times. The chain couples TRBV7-9 to TRBJ1-3, with unresolved D. Trimming left V 5 bases short and J 0 bases short, with 14 bases between. The CDR3 is made up of 16 amino acids. Germline lookup yields CDR1 SEHNR and CDR2 FQNEAQ (reference sequence). The CDR3 loop reads CASSTPYGVSGNTIYF. In DNA form, the CDR3 reads TGTGCCAGCAGCACCCCTTACGGAGTCTCTGGAAACACCATATATTTT.

This clone was picked up a small number of times. This chain uses TRBV6-4 with TRBJ1-1; unclear D gene. Per the germline V gene, CDR1 is MRHNA and CDR2 is SNTAGT. The CDR3 consists of 13 residues. Between the trimmed V and J ends, which lost 2 bases and 0 bases, there was a span of 4 bases. CDR3 nucleotide sequence: TGTGCCAGCAGTGACCTGTTGAACACTGAAGCTTTCTTT. Amino acids: CASSDLLNTEAFF.

This clone showed up just once. The rearrangement joins TRBV27 to TRBJ1-4; 9 bases match TRBD1. The CDR3 sequence is 18 residues long. The germline V gene encodes CDR1 MNHEY and CDR2 SMNVEV (reference sequence). With 1 base clipped from V and 8 bases from J, the junction kept 14 bases outside the gene matches. CDR3 protein: CASSLFSTGGHLREKLFF. The CDR3 nucleotides are TGTGCCAGCAGTTTATTTAGCACAGGGGGCCACCTGCGAGAAAAACTGTTTTTT.

This rearrangement joins TRBV9 to TRBJ2-3; D gene unclear. Germline assignment: CDR1 SGDLS and CDR2 YYNGEE. With 0 bases removed from V and 0 bases from J, the gap between germline ends came to 8 bases. This CDR3 comprises 15 residues. CDR3 coding DNA: TGTGCCAGCAGCGTAGCGGCCTCTAGCACAGATACGCAGTATTTT. This gives the protein CASSVAASSTDTQYF. Combining the CDR3 with reference TRBV9 and TRBJ2-3 gives the whole variable domain DSGVTQTPKHLITATGQRVTLRCSPRSGDLSVYWYQQSLDQGLQFLIQYYNGEERAKGNILERFSAQQFPDLHSELNLSSLELGDSALYFCASSVAASSTDTQYFGPGTRLTVL.

The sample holds one count of this clone. The V call is TRBV28, the J call TRBJ2-2; D not certain. Germline V lookup: CDR1 MDHEN, CDR2 SYDVKM. This CDR3 spans 14 amino acids. V dropped 1 base and J dropped 6 bases, with 9 bases sitting between them. DNA for the CDR3: TGTGCCAGCAGTTTATTCAACCAACCCGGGGAGCTGTTTTTT. Residues: CASSLFNQPGELFF. Full variable domain (rest looked up from reference TRBV28 and TRBJ2-2): DVKVTQSSRYLVKRTGEKVFLECVQDMDHENMFWYRQDPGLGLRLIYFSYDVKMKEKGDIPEGYSVSREKKERFSLILESASTNQTSMYLCASSLFNQPGELFFGEGSRLTVL.

The chain joins TRBV19 to TRBJ2-4; D possibly corresponds to TRBD2 (6 bases). Trimming removed 6 bases from V and 3 bases from J, with 6 bases in between. Germline loops: CDR1 LNHDA, CDR2 SQIVND (reference sequence). The CDR3 loop spans 12 amino acids. CDR3: CASREGKNIQYF. The CDR3 DNA is TGTGCCAGTAGGGAGGGCAAAAACATTCAGTACTTC.

The V gene is TRBV7-9, the J gene TRBJ1-1; D might be TRBD1 (5 bases). V was clipped by 1 base and J by 3 bases, with 12 bases between them. The CDR3 is made up of 15 amino acids. CDR1 SEHNR and CDR2 FQNEAQ come from the germline V gene (reference sequence). The CDR3 loop reads CASSLGAVGDTEAFF. CDR3 in DNA: TGTGCCAGCAGCTTAGGAGCGGTGGGGGACACTGAAGCTTTCTTT.

This clone has only a few counts. The chain couples TRBV6-1 to TRBJ1-1; D gene ambiguous. Trimming left V 4 bases short and J 2 bases short, with 8 bases between. Germline-derived CDR1 and CDR2 are MNHNS and SASEGT. The CDR3 loop spans 13 amino acids. CDR3 residues: CASSVPRNTEAFF. The CDR3 nucleotides read TGTGCCAGCAGTGTGCCCAGAAACACTGAAGCTTTCTTT.

This rearrangement joins TRBV19 to TRBJ2-2, with D perhaps matching TRBD2 (5 bases). V was shortened by 10 bases and J by 5 bases, with 11 bases between the two germline ends. Germline V CDR1 and CDR2: LNHDA, SQIVND (reference sequence). The CDR3 is 12 residues long. CDR3 sequence (DNA): TGTGCCATCTCGGAGCGGACCGGGGAGCTGTTTTTT. Translation: CAISERTGELFF.

V and J are TRBV28 and TRBJ2-5; 7 nucleotides align to TRBD1. Trimming removed 6 bases from V and 5 bases from J; junction bases left unmatched: 6. The germline CDR1 and CDR2 sequences are MDHEN and SYDVKM. CDR3 size: 13 residues. Here the CDR3 reads CASRKGGWETQYF. DNA for the CDR3: TGTGCCAGCAGGAAAGGGGGCTGGGAGACCCAGTACTTC.

In DNA form, the CDR3 reads TGTGCCAGCAGCTTAAATCGTGAGACCAGGGGCTACGAGCAGTACTTC. Residues: CASSLNRETRGYEQYF. This rearrangement joins TRBV7-7 to TRBJ2-7; D may be TRBD1 (6 bases). Looked up from germline, CDR1 is SSHAT and CDR2 is FNYEAQ (reference sequence). CDR3 length equals 16 residues. V was clipped by 2 bases and J by 3 bases, with 17 bases between them.

The CDR3 DNA is TGTGCCACCAGCTCGTCCTGGACAGGGAGCTTCTCTGGGGCCAACGTCCTGACTTTC. This encodes CATSSSWTGSFSGANVLTF. The rearrangement uses TRBV15 and TRBJ2-6, with 8 bases that match TRBD1. V was clipped by 5 bases and J by 0 bases; unmatched bases: 12. The germline CDR1 and CDR2 sequences are LNHNV and YYDKDF (reference sequence). This CDR3 spans 19 amino acids.

The chain joins TRBV18 to TRBJ2-5; no reliable D call. CDR3 length equals 12 residues. The germline V gene has CDR1 KGHSH and CDR2 LQKENI. Trimming pared 4 bases from V and 4 bases from J, leaving 7 bases between. The DNA for the CDR3 is TGTGCCAGCTCACAGGAAAGAGAGACCCAGTACTTC. Amino acid sequence: CASSQERETQYF.

The rearrangement links TRBV10-2 to TRBJ1-2, with TRBD1 identical over 7 bases. This CDR3 has 14 amino acids. The trim removed 6 bases at V and 2 bases at J, leaving 6 bases unmatched. Germline CDR1 is WSHSY and CDR2 is SAAADI. CDR3 residues: CASRAAGQNYGYTF. For the CDR3, the DNA is TGCGCCAGCAGAGCGGCGGGACAGAACTATGGCTACACCTTC.